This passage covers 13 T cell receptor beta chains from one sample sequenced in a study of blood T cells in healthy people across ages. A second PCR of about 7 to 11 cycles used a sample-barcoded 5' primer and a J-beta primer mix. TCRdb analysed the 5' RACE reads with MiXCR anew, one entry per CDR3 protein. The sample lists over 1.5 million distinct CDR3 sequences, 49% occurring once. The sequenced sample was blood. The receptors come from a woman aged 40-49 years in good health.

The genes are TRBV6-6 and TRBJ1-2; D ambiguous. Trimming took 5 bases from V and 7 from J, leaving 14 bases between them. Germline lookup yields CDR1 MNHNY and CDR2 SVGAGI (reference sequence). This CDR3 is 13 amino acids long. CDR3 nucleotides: TGTGCCAGCAGTGACGAACTTTGGACTGGCTACACCTTC. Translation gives CASSDELWTGYTF.

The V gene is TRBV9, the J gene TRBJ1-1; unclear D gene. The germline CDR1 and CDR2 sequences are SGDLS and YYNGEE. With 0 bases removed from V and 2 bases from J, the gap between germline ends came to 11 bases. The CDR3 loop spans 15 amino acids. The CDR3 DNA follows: TGTGCCAGCAGCGTAGCTGGGATGGGAAACACTGAAGCTTTCTTT. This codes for CASSVAGMGNTEAFF.

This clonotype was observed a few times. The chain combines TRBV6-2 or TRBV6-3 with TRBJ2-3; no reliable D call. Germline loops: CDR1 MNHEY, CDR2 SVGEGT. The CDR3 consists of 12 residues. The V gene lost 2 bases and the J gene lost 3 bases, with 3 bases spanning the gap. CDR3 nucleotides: TGTGCCAGCAGTTACATGACAGATACGCAGTATTTT. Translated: CASSYMTDTQYF.

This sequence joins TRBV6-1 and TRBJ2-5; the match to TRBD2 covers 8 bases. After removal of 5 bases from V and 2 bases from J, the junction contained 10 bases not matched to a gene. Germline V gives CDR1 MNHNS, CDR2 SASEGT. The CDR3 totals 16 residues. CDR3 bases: TGTGCCAGCAGTCCCCCAGGGATAGCGGGGCAAGAGACCCAGTACTTC. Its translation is CASSPPGIAGQETQYF.

CDR3 bases: TGTGCCAGCAGCGGGGTCCAGGGACTAGCAGATACGCAGTATTTT. It encodes CASSGVQGLADTQYF. The chain uses TRBV5-4 and TRBJ2-3; TRBD2 matches at 8 bases. Losses at the gene ends were 4 bases for V and 4 bases for J; bases not matched to a gene: 8. Germline V CDR1 and CDR2: SGHNT, YYREEE (reference sequence). The CDR3 extends over 15 amino acids.

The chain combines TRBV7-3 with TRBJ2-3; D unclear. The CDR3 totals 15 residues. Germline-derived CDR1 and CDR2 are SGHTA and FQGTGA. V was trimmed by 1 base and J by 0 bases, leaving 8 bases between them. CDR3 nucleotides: TGTGCCAGCAGCTTAAAGGTCCTGAGCACAGATACGCAGTATTTT. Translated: CASSLKVLSTDTQYF. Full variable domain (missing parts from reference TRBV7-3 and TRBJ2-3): GAGVSQTPSNKVTEKGKYVELRCDPISGHTALYWYRQSLGQGPEFLIYFQGTGAADDSGLPNDRFFAVRPEGSVSTLKIQRTERGDSAVYLCASSLKVLSTDTQYFGPGTRLTVL.

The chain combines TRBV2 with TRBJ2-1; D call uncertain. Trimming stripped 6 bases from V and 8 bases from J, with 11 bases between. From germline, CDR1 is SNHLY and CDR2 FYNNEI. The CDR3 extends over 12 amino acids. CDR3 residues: CASRGTLDEQFF. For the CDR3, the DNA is TGTGCCAGCAGGGGTACTTTGGATGAGCAGTTCTTC.

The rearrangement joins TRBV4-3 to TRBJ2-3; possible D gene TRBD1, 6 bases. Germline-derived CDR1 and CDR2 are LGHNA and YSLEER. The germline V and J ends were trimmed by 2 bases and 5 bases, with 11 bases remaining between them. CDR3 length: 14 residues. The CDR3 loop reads CASSQNEGEDTQYF. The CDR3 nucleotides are TGCGCCAGCAGCCAAAATGAGGGGGAAGATACGCAGTATTTT.

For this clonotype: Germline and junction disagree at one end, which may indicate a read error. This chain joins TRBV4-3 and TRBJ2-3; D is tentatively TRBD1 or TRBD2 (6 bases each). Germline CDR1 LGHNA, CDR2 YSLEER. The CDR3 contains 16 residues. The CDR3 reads CASSLRRGISTGTQYF. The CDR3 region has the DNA TGCGCCAGCAGCCTACGGAGGGGGATTAGCACAGGTACGCAGTATTTT.

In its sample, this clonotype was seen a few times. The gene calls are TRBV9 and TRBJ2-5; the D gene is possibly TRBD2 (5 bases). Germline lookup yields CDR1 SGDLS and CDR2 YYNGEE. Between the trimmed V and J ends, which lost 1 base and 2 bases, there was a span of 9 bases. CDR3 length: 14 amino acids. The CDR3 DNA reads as TGTGCCAGCAGCGTATCGGGGAGACAAGAGACCCAGTACTTC. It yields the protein CASSVSGRQETQYF.

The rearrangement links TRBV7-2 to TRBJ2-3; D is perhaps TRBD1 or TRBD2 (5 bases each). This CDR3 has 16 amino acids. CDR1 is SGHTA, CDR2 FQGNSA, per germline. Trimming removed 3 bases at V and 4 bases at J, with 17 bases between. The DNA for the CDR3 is TGTGCCAGCAGCTTTCTGGGACGTGGCGGTTCAGATACGCAGTATTTT. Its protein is CASSFLGRGGSDTQYF.

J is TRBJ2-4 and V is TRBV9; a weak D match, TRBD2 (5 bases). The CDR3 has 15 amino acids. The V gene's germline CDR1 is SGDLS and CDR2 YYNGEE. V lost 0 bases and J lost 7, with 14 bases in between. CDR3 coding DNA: TGTGCCAGCAGCGTAGCCGACGGAGGCCGGAACATTCAGTACTTC. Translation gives CASSVADGGRNIQYF.

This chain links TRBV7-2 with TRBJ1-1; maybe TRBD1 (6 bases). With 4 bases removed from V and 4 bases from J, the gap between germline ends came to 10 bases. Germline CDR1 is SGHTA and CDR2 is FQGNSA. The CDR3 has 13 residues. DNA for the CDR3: TGTGCCAGCAGCTCAGGGGTTGGCACTGAAGCTTTCTTT. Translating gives CASSSGVGTEAFF.